One and the same sample provided the 32 T cell receptor beta chains below, sequenced in a study of shared clonotypes between healthy human individuals. Repertoires were generated with immunoSEQ multiplex PCR, while TCRdb's copy carries only in-frame clones and drops some. This table holds some 2,500,000 clones, roughly 93% found once. Specimen: naive CD4+ T cells from PBMCs. Subset indicated: CD45RA+ positively selected. Receptor source: a man aged 18 to 35 in good health. Some clones in this sample may be carry-over from other donors' samples.

This rearrangement joins TRBV30 to TRBJ1-2, with D perhaps matching TRBD1 (5 bases). CDR1 and CDR2 (germline): GTSNPN, SVGIG (reference sequence). Between the trimmed V and J ends, which lost 3 bases and 2 bases, there was a span of 10 bases. The CDR3 totals 13 residues. The CDR3 region has the DNA TGTGCCTGGAGCTCGGCAGGGAACTATGGCTACACCTTC. Amino acids: CAWSSAGNYGYTF.

The chain employs TRBV9 and TRBJ1-1; 7 nucleotides line up with TRBD1. CDR1 and CDR2 (germline): SGDLS, YYNGEE. J gave up 5 bases and V 3 bases, and 16 bases lay outside the gene matches. This CDR3 is 17 amino acids long. The CDR3 loop is CASSDRQGSPRGTEAFF. The CDR3 DNA reads as TGTGCCAGCAGCGACCGACAGGGTTCCCCGCGGGGGACTGAAGCTTTCTTT.

The chain couples TRBV18 to TRBJ1-2; D gene unclear. V lost 5 bases and J 3 bases, leaving 7 bases between the germline ends. This CDR3 spans 12 amino acids. From germline, CDR1 is KGHSH and CDR2 LQKENI. The CDR3: CASSEADYGYTF. CDR3 in DNA: TGTGCCAGCTCAGAGGCAGACTATGGCTACACCTTC.

The chain uses TRBV19 and TRBJ2-1; D remains ambiguous. Deletions cut 5 bases from V and 1 base from J, with 12 bases between. The length of the CDR3 is 15 residues. Germline V CDR1 and CDR2: LNHDA, SQIVND (reference sequence). This CDR3 is CASSVGPPSYNEQFF. The CDR3 bases are TGTGCCAGTAGTGTCGGGCCCCCATCCTACAATGAGCAGTTCTTC.

For this clone: The same CDR3 arises from other DNA sequences in this sample as well. This chain joins TRBV6-5 and TRBJ1-2, with TRBD1 matching over 10 bases. V was pared by 0 bases and J by 3 bases, with 1 base of the junction left unmatched. This CDR3 is 15 amino acids long. CDR1 and CDR2 from the germline V gene are MNHEY and SVGAGI. CDR3 in DNA: TGTGCCAGCAGTTACTCCGGACAGGGGGACTATGGCTACACCTTC. Protein product: CASSYSGQGDYGYTF.

This sequence joins TRBV30 and TRBJ1-4; D remains unclear. Trimming removed 1 base from V and 12 bases from J, with 12 bases in between. Germline CDR1 GTSNPN, CDR2 SVGIG (reference sequence). The CDR3 totals 12 residues. CDR3 nucleotide sequence: TGTGCCTGGAGTGAGCAGAATCCAGAACTGTTTTTT. Protein product: CAWSEQNPELFF.

On this clone itself: Other DNA sequences in the same sample also yield this CDR3. Here the CDR3 DNA reads TGTGCCAGCTCACCGTCAGGGGGCCACGAGCAGTACTTC. Residues: CASSPSGGHEQYF. V gene TRBV18 combines with J gene TRBJ2-7; TRBD1 matches 8 bases. The germline V gene encodes CDR1 KGHSH and CDR2 LQKENI. Losses at the gene ends were 3 bases for V and 5 bases for J; bases not matched to a gene: 3. This CDR3 is built from 13 residues.

Here the CDR3 reads CASSQVFARHTYEQYF. The CDR3 coding sequence is TGCGCCAGCAGCCAAGTCTTTGCGCGGCACACCTACGAGCAGTACTTC. The rearrangement uses TRBV4-1 and TRBJ2-7; D is unclear. V was trimmed by 1 base and J by 2 bases, leaving 15 bases between them. The CDR3 consists of 16 residues. From germline, CDR1 is MGHRA and CDR2 YSYEKL.

The rearrangement joins TRBV27 to TRBJ1-5, with D possibly TRBD1 on 5 matching bases. The ends were cut back, 3 bases at V and 2 bases at J, with 20 bases in the middle. Germline V gives CDR1 MNHEY, CDR2 SMNVEV (reference sequence). The CDR3 runs to 18 residues. The CDR3 region is CASSFLGGGVVGNQPQHF. In nucleotides, the CDR3 is TGTGCCAGCAGTTTCTTGGGGGGTGGTGTGGTAGGCAATCAGCCCCAGCATTTT.

V and J are TRBV5-1 and TRBJ2-1, with 7 bases that match TRBD1. Germline V CDR1 and CDR2: SGHRS, YFSETQ. J was trimmed by 9 bases and V by 0 bases; bases with no gene match: 6. The CDR3 runs 14 residues. The CDR3 nucleotides are TGCGCCAGCAGCTTGGACAGGGGTACGGGTGAGCAGTTCTTC. It yields the protein CASSLDRGTGEQFF.

This rearrangement joins TRBV30 to TRBJ2-1; TRBD2 matches at 13 bases. Trimming at V came to 4 bases and at J to 1 base, leaving 4 bases not matched to a gene. CDR1 is GTSNPN, CDR2 SVGIG, per germline (reference sequence). The length of the CDR3 is 16 residues. CDR3 DNA sequence: TGTGCCTGGACCGGACTAGCGGGAGAGTCCTACAATGAGCAGTTCTTC. As protein: CAWTGLAGESYNEQFF.

The rearrangement uses TRBV30 and TRBJ2-7; tentatively, D is TRBD1 or TRBD2 (5 bases each). CDR1 GTSNPN and CDR2 SVGIG come from the germline V gene (reference sequence). V lost 1 base and J lost 0, with 22 bases in between. This CDR3 comprises 18 residues. CDR3 bases: TGTGCCTGGAGTGAGCTTTGGGGGTCGGTAAAGAGCTCCTACGAGCAGTACTTC. This encodes CAWSELWGSVKSSYEQYF.

This rearrangement joins TRBV5-1 to TRBJ2-2, with D possibly matching TRBD2 (5 bases). The V gene lost 6 bases and the J gene lost 7 bases, with 22 bases spanning the gap. The CDR3 consists of 16 residues. The germline V gene encodes CDR1 SGHRS and CDR2 YFSETQ. CDR3 in amino acids: CASTKTIQQAGGELFF. DNA of the CDR3: TGCGCCAGCACAAAAACGATACAGCAGGCGGGCGGGGAGCTGTTTTTT.

V is TRBV19 and J is TRBJ2-5; no reliable D call. CDR1 and CDR2 from the germline V gene are LNHDA and SQIVND (reference sequence). Trimming pared 1 base from V and 3 bases from J, leaving 9 bases between. CDR3 length equals 14 residues. The chain's CDR3 is CASSIVNRKETQYF. The CDR3 DNA sequence: TGTGCCAGTAGTATAGTCAACCGAAAAGAGACCCAGTACTTC.

The chain uses TRBV29-1 and TRBJ2-7; D not resolved. There are 12 residues in the CDR3. CDR1 is SQVTM and CDR2 is ANQGSEA in the germline V gene. V was pared by 5 bases and J by 5 bases, with 13 bases between. The DNA of the CDR3 is TGCAGCGTTTTCAAGGGCGCGGACGAGCAGTACTTC. It yields the protein CSVFKGADEQYF.

The rearrangement uses TRBV2 and TRBJ2-7; 8 bases are a match to TRBD2. There are 16 residues in the CDR3. V lost 7 bases, J lost 3 bases, and 14 bases stayed unmatched. Germline lookup yields CDR1 SNHLY and CDR2 FYNNEI. The DNA of the CDR3 is TGTGCCAGCACCCTCTATAGCGGGATGGGAGGCTACGAGCAGTACTTC. Translation gives CASTLYSGMGGYEQYF.

The sample holds one count of this clone. The V and J genes are TRBV7-7 and TRBJ2-5; 9 bases fit TRBD2. Germline trimming cut 1 base from V and 4 bases from J; bases unmatched to any gene: 10. The CDR3 is 17 residues long. CDR1 and CDR2 (germline): SSHAT, FNYEAQ (reference sequence). The DNA for the CDR3 is TGTGCCAGCAGCTTAGGTCTGGGCGGGAGGGCCCCAGAGACCCAGTACTTC. Its translation: CASSLGLGGRAPETQYF.

The rearrangement joins TRBV10-3 to TRBJ2-2; TRBD1 agrees at 11 bases. The CDR3 sequence is 19 residues long. CDR1 and CDR2 (germline): ENHRY, SYGVKD. The V gene end was trimmed by 6 bases and the J gene end by 4 bases; junction bases not matched to a gene: 16. This CDR3 is CAIRVLDRGPNLGTGELFF. The CDR3 coding sequence is TGTGCCATCAGAGTATTGGACAGGGGGCCGAATTTGGGCACCGGGGAGCTGTTTTTT.

The V and J genes are TRBV5-1 and TRBJ2-1; TRBD2 is a possible D gene (6 bases). V lost 7 bases and J 9 bases, leaving 11 bases between the germline ends. Germline CDR1 is SGHRS and CDR2 is YFSETQ. The CDR3 sequence is 11 residues long. This chain's CDR3 is CASGGPREQFF. The CDR3 region has the DNA TGCGCCAGCGGAGGGCCGCGTGAGCAGTTCTTC.

This clone was seen once. The chain carries TRBV7-8 and TRBJ2-2, with D maybe TRBD2 (6 bases). V lost 5 bases and J 5 bases, leaving 12 bases between the germline ends. Germline-derived CDR1 and CDR2 are SGHVS and FQNEAQ. The CDR3 spans 14 residues. The CDR3 DNA follows: TGTGCCAGCAGCCTCTCCGGAGGGACCGGGGAGCTGTTTTTT. The encoded protein is CASSLSGGTGELFF.

The gene calls are TRBV7-8 and TRBJ2-7, with 10 bases that match TRBD2. The V and J ends lost 6 bases and 0 bases, in that order; junction bases with no gene match: 8. This CDR3 has 16 residues. The germline CDR1 and CDR2 sequences are SGHVS and FQNEAQ. The CDR3 region is CASRPPGLAYSYEQYF. CDR3 DNA sequence: TGTGCCAGCAGGCCCCCGGGACTAGCGTACTCCTACGAGCAGTACTTC. The full variable domain, completed using reference TRBV7-8 and TRBJ2-7, is GAGVSQSPRYKVAKRGQDVALRCDPISGHVSLFWYQQALGQGPEFLTYFQNEAQLDKSGLPSDRFFAERPEGSVSTLKIQRTQQEDSAVYLCASRPPGLAYSYEQYFGPGTRLTVT.

Details on this clone: The identical CDR3 is also encoded by other nucleotide sequences in the sample. The chain joins TRBV5-4 to TRBJ1-1; D remains ambiguous. The V end was cut by 1 base, the J end by 1 base, with 5 bases between. CDR1 is SGHNT and CDR2 is YYREEE in the germline V gene (reference sequence). The CDR3 has 13 amino acids. The CDR3 region is CASSLSKNTEAFF. In DNA, the CDR3 is TGTGCCAGCAGCTTGAGTAAGAACACTGAAGCTTTCTTT.

The chain carries TRBV5-1 and TRBJ2-1; 8 positions match TRBD1. CDR3 length: 17 amino acids. Germline assignment: CDR1 SGHRS and CDR2 YFSETQ. The V gene end was trimmed by 4 bases and the J gene end by 1 base; junction bases not matched to a gene: 10. CDR3 sequence (DNA): TGCGCCAGCAGCACGCACCCCCGGGACAGGTCCTACAATGAGCAGTTCTTC. Residues: CASSTHPRDRSYNEQFF.

The chain has TRBV28 and TRBJ1-4; weak D call: TRBD1 (6 bases). V was pared by 4 bases and J by 3 bases, with 24 bases between. The CDR3 covers 19 residues. CDR1 is MDHEN, CDR2 SYDVKM, per germline. CDR3 sequence reads: CASSSFTWGASRANEKLFF. Written as DNA, the CDR3 is TGTGCCAGCAGTTCGTTTACCTGGGGGGCATCGAGGGCTAATGAAAAACTGTTTTTT.

V is TRBV10-3 and J is TRBJ1-5; 9 nucleotides agree with TRBD1. The germline V gene encodes CDR1 ENHRY and CDR2 SYGVKD. CDR3 length: 14 residues. V gave up 7 bases and J gave up 7 bases; unmatched junction bases: 8. CDR3 protein: CAITPGQGDQPQHF. CDR3 nucleotides: TGTGCCATCACCCCGGGACAGGGTGACCAGCCCCAGCATTTT.

The chain has TRBV4-2 and TRBJ2-7; D ambiguous. CDR3 length equals 14 residues. Between the trimmed V and J ends, which lost 1 base and 2 bases, there was a span of 9 bases. Germline values: CDR1 LGHNA, CDR2 YNFKEQ. The CDR3 coding sequence is TGTGCCAGCAGCCAAGTCGGAAGCCCCTACGAGCAGTACTTC. Its translation: CASSQVGSPYEQYF.

This chain uses TRBV5-1 with TRBJ1-2, with TRBD1 matching 7 bases. V dropped 0 bases and J dropped 7; count of bases not matched to a gene: 6. CDR1 is SGHRS and CDR2 is YFSETQ in the germline V gene. CDR3 length: 14 amino acids. CDR3 nucleotides: TGCGCCAGCAGCTTGGGGCAGGGGGAGGCTGGCTACACCTTC. Protein: CASSLGQGEAGYTF.

In this sample, this clone turned up once. The sample holds other DNA sequences that translate to the same CDR3. The chain employs TRBV18 and TRBJ2-6; D call uncertain. V was clipped by 0 bases and J by 0 bases, with 6 bases between them. The CDR3 covers 16 residues. Germline V gene sequence: CDR1 KGHSH, CDR2 LQKENI. CDR3 in amino acids: CASSPPGSSGANVLTF. CDR3 nucleotide sequence: TGTGCCAGCTCACCACCGGGCAGCTCTGGGGCCAACGTCCTGACTTTC.

A remark on this clone: Other DNA sequences in the sample encode the same CDR3. This sequence joins TRBV2 and TRBJ1-1, with D unclear. Trimming pared 4 bases from V and 2 bases from J, leaving 8 bases between. The CDR3 sequence is 13 residues long. The germline gives CDR1 SNHLY, CDR2 FYNNEI. The CDR3 region has the DNA TGTGCCAGCAGTGGGAACAGAAACACTGAAGCTTTCTTT. This encodes CASSGNRNTEAFF.

This chain joins TRBV7-9 and TRBJ1-2, with TRBD1 matching over 8 bases. Trimming cost V 0 bases and J 5 bases; bases outside gene matches: 8. This CDR3 has 16 amino acids. Germline-derived CDR1 and CDR2 are SEHNR and FQNEAQ (reference sequence). The DNA of the CDR3 is TGTGCCAGCAGCTTAGCGGGGACAGGATCGGGGTATGGCTACACCTTC. Translating gives CASSLAGTGSGYGYTF.

This chain uses TRBV4-1 with TRBJ1-2; TRBD1 matches 10 bases. Per the germline V gene, CDR1 is MGHRA and CDR2 is YSYEKL. J was trimmed by 5 bases and V by 4 bases; bases with no gene match: 7. The CDR3 sequence is 15 residues long. The CDR3 loop reads CASSRPLDRGYGYTF. The CDR3 bases are TGCGCCAGCAGCCGCCCCCTGGACAGGGGGTATGGCTACACCTTC.

This chain uses TRBV7-3 with TRBJ1-1; no clear D. Per germline, CDR1 SGHTA and CDR2 FQGTGA. Trimming pared 0 bases from V and 0 bases from J, leaving 8 bases between. This CDR3 contains 15 residues. CDR3 region: CASSLTGNMNTEAFF. The CDR3 bases are TGTGCCAGCAGCTTAACGGGGAATATGAACACTGAAGCTTTCTTT.